This entry lists 18 T cell receptor beta chains sequenced from one sample in a study of blood T cell repertoires in COVID-19. Clones were read by immunoSEQ multiplex PCR, and TCRdb kept only the in-frame ones, dropping some. In the table there are over 120,000 clones, just over 85% of which are singletons. The source material was PBMCs or T cells enriched from blood (not recorded which). These receptors were collected from a man between 50 and 59 years old who had recovered from COVID-19.

The chain couples TRBV4-2 to TRBJ2-3; D is uncertain. Per the germline V gene, CDR1 is LGHNA and CDR2 is YNFKEQ. The V end lost 0 bases, the J end lost 2 bases, and 12 bases lay between the germline ends. The CDR3 has 16 amino acids. The CDR3 sequence is CASSQDQVGYTDTQYF. CDR3 nucleotides: TGTGCCAGCAGCCAAGATCAGGTGGGCTACACAGATACGCAGTATTTT.

This clone was picked up one time. The CDR3 region is CASSVGVVGEGRGHEQFF. CDR3 nucleotide sequence: TGTGCCAGCAGCGTAGGGGTGGTGGGGGAGGGCCGGGGCCATGAGCAGTTCTTC. The rearrangement joins TRBV9 to TRBJ2-1; TRBD2 agrees at 7 bases. V gave up 0 bases and J gave up 8 bases; unmatched junction bases: 17. This CDR3 is 18 amino acids long. The germline gives CDR1 SGDLS, CDR2 YYNGEE.

The V call is TRBV7-2, the J call TRBJ2-1; TRBD2 matches at 16 bases. The junction had 4 bases not matched to a gene; V was cut back by 4 bases and J by 10 bases. Germline CDR1 SGHTA, CDR2 FQGNSA. The CDR3 is 15 residues long. As DNA, the CDR3 is TGTGCCAGCAGCTCGGGACTAGCGGGGGGGAGCGAGCAGTTCTTC. Translated: CASSSGLAGGSEQFF. The full variable domain, in which reference TRBV7-2 and TRBJ2-1 provide the parts outside the CDR3, is GAGVSQSPSNKVTEKGKDVELRCDPISGHTALYWYRQSLGQGLEFLIYFQGNSAPDKSGLPSDRFSAERTGGSVSTLTIQRTQQEDSAVYLCASSSGLAGGSEQFFGPGTRLTVL.

The CDR3 loop reads CASSEVFFDTQYF. In DNA, the CDR3 is TGTGCCAGCAGCGAGGTTTTTTTCGATACGCAGTATTTT. The V gene is TRBV6-2 or TRBV6-3, the J gene TRBJ2-3; D is uncertain. From germline, CDR1 is MNHEY and CDR2 SVGEGT. The CDR3 length is 13 residues. With 6 bases removed from V and 6 bases from J, the gap between germline ends came to 13 bases.

V and J are TRBV7-3 and TRBJ2-1, with a tentative D call TRBD2 (6 bases). This CDR3 comprises 14 residues. The V gene's germline CDR1 is SGHTA and CDR2 FQGTGA. V was shortened by 5 bases and J by 3 bases, with 11 bases between the two germline ends. The CDR3 DNA is TGTGCCAGCAGCCTACTCGGGGGCTACAATGAGCAGTTCTTC. It codes for CASSLLGGYNEQFF.

The genes are TRBV18 and TRBJ1-3; D unresolved. The CDR3 loop spans 16 amino acids. Trimming took 0 bases from V and 0 from J, leaving 9 bases between them. Germline V CDR1 and CDR2: KGHSH, LQKENI. This CDR3 is CASSPPHGASGNTIYF. The CDR3 DNA reads as TGTGCCAGCTCACCACCCCACGGAGCCTCTGGAAACACCATATATTTT.

Only one count was recorded for this clone. V and J are TRBV7-2 and TRBJ1-3, with D uncertain. The ends were cut back, 0 bases at V and 2 bases at J, with 11 bases in the middle. The CDR3 is 16 residues long. Per germline, CDR1 SGHTA and CDR2 FQGNSA. The CDR3 reads CASSLAPVVAGNTIYF. CDR3 in DNA: TGTGCCAGCAGCTTAGCGCCGGTTGTCGCTGGAAACACCATATATTTT.

A remark on this clone: Other DNA sequences within the sample encode an identical CDR3. The rearrangement uses TRBV7-2 and TRBJ2-3, with TRBD2 matching over 9 bases. The J segment lost 0 bases and the V segment lost 5 bases, leaving 3 bases of the junction unmatched. The germline V gene has CDR1 SGHTA and CDR2 FQGNSA. The length of the CDR3 is 15 residues. The CDR3 nucleotides read TGTGCCAGCAGCCCGACTAGCGGAAGCACAGATACGCAGTATTTT. It translates to CASSPTSGSTDTQYF. The full variable domain, rest sourced from reference TRBV7-2 and TRBJ2-3, is GAGVSQSPSNKVTEKGKDVELRCDPISGHTALYWYRQSLGQGLEFLIYFQGNSAPDKSGLPSDRFSAERTGGSVSTLTIQRTQQEDSAVYLCASSPTSGSTDTQYFGPGTRLTVL.

This sequence joins TRBV7-3 and TRBJ2-3, with D hard to call. V lost 4 bases, J lost 2 bases, and 19 bases lay in between. Germline V gene sequence: CDR1 SGHTA, CDR2 FQGTGA. CDR3 length equals 17 residues. CDR3 sequence reads: CASSSNPRRPYTDTQYF. The CDR3 DNA sequence: TGTGCCAGCAGCTCAAATCCTAGACGGCCCTACACAGATACGCAGTATTTT.

The chain recombines TRBV9 with TRBJ1-2; 9 bases map to TRBD1. V was pared by 7 bases and J by 2 bases, with 6 bases of the junction left unmatched. The CDR3 contains 14 residues. Germline V lookup: CDR1 SGDLS, CDR2 YYNGEE. This CDR3 reads CASSRDRENYGYTF. The CDR3 nucleotides read TGTGCCAGCTCCCGGGACAGGGAAAACTATGGCTACACCTTC.

The chain links TRBV25-1 to TRBJ2-1; tentative D call: TRBD2 (6 bases). This CDR3 spans 16 amino acids. From germline, CDR1 is MGHDK and CDR2 SYGVNS. Deletions cut 1 base from V and 2 bases from J, with 12 bases between. The CDR3 DNA is TGTGCCAGCAGTGAATGGGGCCGCGGGGCCTACAATGAGCAGTTCTTC. It translates to CASSEWGRGAYNEQFF.

Comment on this clone: At the DNA level, this CDR3 is encoded by other sequences in the same sample as well. The chain couples TRBV24-1 to TRBJ1-2; TRBD1 is a possible D gene (5 bases). Trimming took off 3 bases at V and 5 bases at J, with 6 bases between the two ends. CDR1 and CDR2 (germline): KGHDR, SFDVKD. The CDR3 loop spans 12 amino acids. The CDR3 loop reads CATSDQGYGYTF. The CDR3 DNA follows: TGTGCCACCAGTGATCAGGGTTATGGCTACACCTTC.

The chain couples TRBV5-1 to TRBJ2-3, with D maybe TRBD1 (6 bases). Germline CDR1 and CDR2: SGHRS and YFSETQ. The V end lost 5 bases, the J end lost 1 base, and 11 bases lay between the germline ends. There are 14 residues in the CDR3. This CDR3 reads CASRQTGRTDTQYF. The CDR3 DNA reads as TGCGCCAGCAGGCAGACAGGCCGCACAGATACGCAGTATTTT.

The chain couples TRBV5-5 to TRBJ2-1; 9 nucleotides line up with TRBD2. The CDR3 runs 13 residues. CDR1 SGHKS and CDR2 YYEKEE come from the germline V gene (reference sequence). With V trimmed by 6 bases and J by 13 bases, 11 bases remained unmatched. CDR3 nucleotides: TGTGCCAGCACCTCCCCCGGGACTAGCATTCAGTTCTTC. Translating it yields CASTSPGTSIQFF.

The chain carries TRBV7-3 and TRBJ2-1, with TRBD2 as a possible D gene (6 bases). Trimming stripped 2 bases from V and 7 bases from J, with 15 bases between. Germline values: CDR1 SGHTA, CDR2 FQGTGA. The CDR3 length is 15 residues. CDR3 region: CASSLSTSPLNEQFF. The CDR3 nucleotides read TGTGCCAGCAGCTTATCTACTAGCCCACTAAATGAGCAGTTCTTC.

The chain combines TRBV3-1 (or the pseudogene TRBV3-2) with TRBJ1-2; 10 bases fit TRBD1. Germline V gene lookup returns CDR1 LGHDT and CDR2 YNNKEL (reference sequence). The V and J ends lost 0 bases and 4 bases, in that order; junction bases with no gene match: 8. The CDR3 extends over 17 amino acids. This CDR3 reads CASSQDRVTGGGYGYTF. The CDR3 nucleotides are TGTGCCAGCAGCCAAGATAGGGTGACAGGGGGCGGCTATGGCTACACCTTC.

This clone was counted between two and nine times. V and J are TRBV24-1 and TRBJ2-1; D not certain. Looked up from germline, CDR1 is KGHDR and CDR2 is SFDVKD. Trimming cost V 5 bases and J 1 base, with 11 bases left between them. The CDR3 runs to 15 residues. The CDR3 reads CATSADSFSYNEQFF. In nucleotides, the CDR3 is TGTGCCACCAGTGCCGACTCGTTTTCCTACAATGAGCAGTTCTTC.

This sequence joins TRBV28 and TRBJ1-6, with 7 bases lining up with TRBD1. V gave up 4 bases and J gave up 5 bases; unmatched junction bases: 5. The CDR3 extends over 15 amino acids. The germline V gene encodes CDR1 MDHEN and CDR2 SYDVKM. CDR3 nucleotide sequence: TGTGCCAGCAGTTATACCGGGACAGATAATTCACCCCTCCACTTT. Amino acids: CASSYTGTDNSPLHF.